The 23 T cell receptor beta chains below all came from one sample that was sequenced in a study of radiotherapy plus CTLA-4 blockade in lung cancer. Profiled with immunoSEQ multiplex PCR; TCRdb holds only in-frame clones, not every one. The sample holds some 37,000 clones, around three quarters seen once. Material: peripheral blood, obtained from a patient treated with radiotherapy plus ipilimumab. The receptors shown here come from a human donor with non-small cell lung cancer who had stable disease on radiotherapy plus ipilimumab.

The CDR3, as DNA: TGTGCCAGCAGCCTGAGGGGGAGCGGTGGCTACACCTTC. Protein sequence: CASSLRGSGGYTF. This rearrangement joins TRBV27 to TRBJ1-2; D is perhaps TRBD1 (6 bases). The CDR3 is made up of 13 amino acids. Trimming took 6 bases from V and 7 from J, leaving 15 bases between them. The germline V gene encodes CDR1 MNHEY and CDR2 SMNVEV (reference sequence).

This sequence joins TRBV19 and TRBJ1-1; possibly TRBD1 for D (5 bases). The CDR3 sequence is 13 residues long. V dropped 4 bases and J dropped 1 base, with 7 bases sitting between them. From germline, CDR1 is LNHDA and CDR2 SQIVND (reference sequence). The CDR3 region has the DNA TGTGCCAGTAGTACCAGGGAGAACACTGAAGCTTTCTTT. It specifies CASSTRENTEAFF.

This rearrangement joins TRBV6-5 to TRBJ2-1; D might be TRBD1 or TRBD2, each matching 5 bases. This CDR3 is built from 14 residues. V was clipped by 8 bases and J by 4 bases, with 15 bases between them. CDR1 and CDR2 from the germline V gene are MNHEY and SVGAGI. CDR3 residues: CASPRDPSYNEQFF. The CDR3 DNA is TGTGCCAGCCCACGGGACCCAAGTTACAATGAGCAGTTCTTC.

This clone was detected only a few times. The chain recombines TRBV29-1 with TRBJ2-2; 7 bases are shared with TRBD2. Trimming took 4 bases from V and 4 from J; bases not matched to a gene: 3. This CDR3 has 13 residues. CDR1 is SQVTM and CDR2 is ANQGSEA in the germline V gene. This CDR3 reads CSVGEGSTGELFF. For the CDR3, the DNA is TGCAGCGTTGGGGAGGGGAGCACCGGGGAGCTGTTTTTT.

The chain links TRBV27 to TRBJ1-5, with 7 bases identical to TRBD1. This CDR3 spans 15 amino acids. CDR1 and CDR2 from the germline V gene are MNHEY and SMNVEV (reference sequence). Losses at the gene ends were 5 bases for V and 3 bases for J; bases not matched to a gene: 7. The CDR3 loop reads CASSAGGQYNQPQHF. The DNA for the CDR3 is TGTGCCAGCAGTGCGGGGGGACAGTACAATCAGCCCCAGCATTTT.

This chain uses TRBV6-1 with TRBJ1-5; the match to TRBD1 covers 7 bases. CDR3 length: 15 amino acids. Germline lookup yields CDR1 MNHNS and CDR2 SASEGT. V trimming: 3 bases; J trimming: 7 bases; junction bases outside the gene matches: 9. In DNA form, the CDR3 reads TGTGCCAGCAGTGATTCGACAGGGAAGAACCAGCCCCAGCATTTT. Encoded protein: CASSDSTGKNQPQHF.

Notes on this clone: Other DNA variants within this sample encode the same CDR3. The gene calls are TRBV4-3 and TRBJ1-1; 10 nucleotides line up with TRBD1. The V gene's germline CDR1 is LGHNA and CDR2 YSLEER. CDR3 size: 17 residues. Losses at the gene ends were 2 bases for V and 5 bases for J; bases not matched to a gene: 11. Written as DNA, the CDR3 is TGCGCCAGCAGCCAATCCCCCGGGACAGGGGTTAAGACTGAAGCTTTCTTT. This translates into CASSQSPGTGVKTEAFF.

The CDR3 spells CASSLTGAFQANYGYTF. As DNA, the CDR3 is TGTGCCAGCAGCCTTACGGGGGCGTTCCAAGCTAACTATGGCTACACCTTC. This rearrangement joins TRBV5-8 to TRBJ1-2; a weak D match, TRBD1 (6 bases). The length of the CDR3 is 17 residues. Trimming shortened V by 4 bases and J by 0 bases, and 19 bases separated the two germline ends. Germline CDR1 and CDR2: SGHTS and YDEGEE.

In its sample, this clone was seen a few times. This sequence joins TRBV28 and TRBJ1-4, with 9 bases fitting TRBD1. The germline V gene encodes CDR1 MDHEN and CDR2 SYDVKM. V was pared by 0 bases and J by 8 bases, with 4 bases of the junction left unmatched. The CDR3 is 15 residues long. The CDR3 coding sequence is TGTGCCAGCAGTTTATGGGGACAGGGTGGCGAAAAACTGTTTTTT. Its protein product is CASSLWGQGGEKLFF.

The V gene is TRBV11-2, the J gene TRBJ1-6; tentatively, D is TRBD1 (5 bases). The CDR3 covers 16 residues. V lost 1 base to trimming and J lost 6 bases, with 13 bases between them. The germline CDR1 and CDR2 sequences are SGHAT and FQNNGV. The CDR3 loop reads CASSLGDGLFNSPLHF. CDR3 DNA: TGTGCCAGCAGCTTAGGGGACGGACTTTTTAATTCACCCCTCCACTTT.

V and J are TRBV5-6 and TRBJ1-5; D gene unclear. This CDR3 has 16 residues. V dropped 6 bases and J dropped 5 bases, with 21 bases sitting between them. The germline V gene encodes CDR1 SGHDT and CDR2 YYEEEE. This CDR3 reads CASTGPGPSGDQPQHF. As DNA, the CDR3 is TGTGCCAGCACCGGACCAGGACCGAGTGGCGATCAGCCCCAGCATTTT.

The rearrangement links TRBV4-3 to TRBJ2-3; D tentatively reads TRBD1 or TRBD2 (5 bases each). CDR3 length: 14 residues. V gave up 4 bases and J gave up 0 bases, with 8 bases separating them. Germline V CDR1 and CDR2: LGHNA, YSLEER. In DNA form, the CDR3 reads TGCGCCAGCAGCCGAGGGGACAGCACAGATACGCAGTATTTT. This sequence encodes CASSRGDSTDTQYF.

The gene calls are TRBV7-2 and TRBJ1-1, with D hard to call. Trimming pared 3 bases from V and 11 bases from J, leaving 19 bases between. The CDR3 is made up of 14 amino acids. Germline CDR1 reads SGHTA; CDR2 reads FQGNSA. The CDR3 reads CASSFGAFRGTAFF. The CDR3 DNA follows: TGTGCCAGCAGCTTCGGTGCCTTCAGAGGTACGGCTTTCTTT.

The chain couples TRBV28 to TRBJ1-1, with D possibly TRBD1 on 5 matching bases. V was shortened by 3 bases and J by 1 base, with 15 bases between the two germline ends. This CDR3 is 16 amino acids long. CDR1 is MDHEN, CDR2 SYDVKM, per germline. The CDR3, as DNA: TGTGCCAGCAGTTTGCCTATCGGGGGGAAGAACACTGAAGCTTTCTTT. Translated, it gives CASSLPIGGKNTEAFF. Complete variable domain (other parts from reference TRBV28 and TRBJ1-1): DVKVTQSSRYLVKRTGEKVFLECVQDMDHENMFWYRQDPGLGLRLIYFSYDVKMKEKGDIPEGYSVSREKKERFSLILESASTNQTSMYLCASSLPIGGKNTEAFFGQGTRLTVV.

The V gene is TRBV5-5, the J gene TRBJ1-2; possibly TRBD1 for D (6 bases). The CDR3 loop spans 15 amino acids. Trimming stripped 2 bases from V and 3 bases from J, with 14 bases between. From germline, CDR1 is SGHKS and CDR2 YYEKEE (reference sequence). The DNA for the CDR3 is TGTGCCAGCAGCTTAGGACAGTCCGACTACTATGGCTACACCTTC. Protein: CASSLGQSDYYGYTF. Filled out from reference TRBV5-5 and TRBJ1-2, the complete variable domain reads DAGVTQSPTHLIKTRGQQVTLRCSPISGHKSVSWYQQVLGQGPQFIFQYYEKEERGRGNFPDRFSARQFPNYSSELNVNALLLGDSALYLCASSLGQSDYYGYTFGSGTRLTVV.

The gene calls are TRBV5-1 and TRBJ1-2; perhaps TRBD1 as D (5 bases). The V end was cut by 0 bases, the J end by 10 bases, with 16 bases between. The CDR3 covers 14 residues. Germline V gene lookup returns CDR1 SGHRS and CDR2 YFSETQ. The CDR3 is CASSLAVNGAIYTF. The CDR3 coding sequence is TGCGCCAGCAGCTTGGCCGTAAACGGGGCCATCTACACCTTC.

CDR3 DNA: TGTGCCAGCAGGGGGACAGGCGGTGACGATGGCTACACCTTC. Its translation is CASRGTGGDDGYTF. The chain is built from TRBV11-2 and TRBJ1-2, with 8 bases matching TRBD1. V dropped 6 bases and J dropped 6; count of bases not matched to a gene: 9. The CDR3 is 14 amino acids. Per the germline V gene, CDR1 is SGHAT and CDR2 is FQNNGV. Full variable domain (remainder filled in from reference TRBV11-2 and TRBJ1-2): EAGVAQSPRYKIIEKRQSVAFWCNPISGHATLYWYQQILGQGPKLLIQFQNNGVVDDSQLPKDRFSAERLKGVDSTLKIQPAKLEDSAVYLCASRGTGGDDGYTFGSGTRLTVV.

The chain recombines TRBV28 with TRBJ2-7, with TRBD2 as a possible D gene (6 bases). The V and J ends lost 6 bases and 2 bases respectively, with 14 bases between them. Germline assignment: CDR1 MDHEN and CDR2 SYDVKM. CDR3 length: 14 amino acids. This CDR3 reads CASRETGGPYEQYV. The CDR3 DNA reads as TGTGCCAGCAGGGAAACCGGGGGTCCCTACGAGCAGTACGTC.

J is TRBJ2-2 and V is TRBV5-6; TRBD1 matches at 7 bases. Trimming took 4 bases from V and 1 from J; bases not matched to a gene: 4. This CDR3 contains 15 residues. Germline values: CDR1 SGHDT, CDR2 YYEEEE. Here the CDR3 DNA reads TGTGCCAGCAGCCCCCGACAGGGGAACACCGGGGAGCTGTTTTTT. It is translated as CASSPRQGNTGELFF.

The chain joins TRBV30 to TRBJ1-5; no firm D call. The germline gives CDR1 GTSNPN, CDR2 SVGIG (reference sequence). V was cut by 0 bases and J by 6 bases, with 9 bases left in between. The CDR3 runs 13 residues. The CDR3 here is CAWSVDIGQPQHF. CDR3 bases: TGTGCCTGGAGTGTTGACATAGGTCAGCCCCAGCATTTT. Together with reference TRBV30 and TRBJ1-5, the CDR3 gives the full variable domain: SQTIHQWPATLVQPVGSPLSLECTVEGTSNPNLYWYRQAAGRGLQLLFYSVGIGQISSEVPQNLSASRPQDRQFILSSKKLLLSDSGFYLCAWSVDIGQPQHFGDGTRLSIL.

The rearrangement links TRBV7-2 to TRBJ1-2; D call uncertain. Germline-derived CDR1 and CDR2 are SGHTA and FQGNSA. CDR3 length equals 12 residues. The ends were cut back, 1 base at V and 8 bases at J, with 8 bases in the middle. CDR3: CASSLVGRGYTF. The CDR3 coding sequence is TGTGCCAGCAGCTTAGTAGGGAGAGGCTACACCTTC. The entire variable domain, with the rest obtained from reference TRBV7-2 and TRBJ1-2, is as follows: GAGVSQSPSNKVTEKGKDVELRCDPISGHTALYWYRQSLGQGLEFLIYFQGNSAPDKSGLPSDRFSAERTGGSVSTLTIQRTQQEDSAVYLCASSLVGRGYTFGSGTRLTVV.

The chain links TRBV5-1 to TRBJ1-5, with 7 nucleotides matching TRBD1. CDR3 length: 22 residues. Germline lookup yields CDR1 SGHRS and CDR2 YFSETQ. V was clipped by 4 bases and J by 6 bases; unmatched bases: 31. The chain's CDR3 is CASSLSGTVSLSAGRSSQPQHF. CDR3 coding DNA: TGCGCCAGCAGCCTTTCCGGGACAGTATCACTATCTGCGGGTCGGTCAAGTCAGCCCCAGCATTTT.

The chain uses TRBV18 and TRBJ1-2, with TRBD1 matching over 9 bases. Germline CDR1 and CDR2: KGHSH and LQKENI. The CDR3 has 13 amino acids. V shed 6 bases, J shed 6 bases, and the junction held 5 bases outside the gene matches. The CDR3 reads CASSPGQGDGYTF. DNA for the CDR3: TGTGCCAGCTCCCCGGGACAGGGAGATGGCTACACCTTC.